This TCR beta chain was observed in a study of shared clonotypes between healthy human individuals. About the research overall: CD4 naive and CD4 memory each took three plates per donor, while CD8 naive took two and CD8 memory one.

A note on this clone: Its antigen is not identified.

A deep-level run was used for the assay. Repertoires were generated with immunoSEQ multiplex PCR, while TCRdb's copy carries only in-frame clones and drops some. The data contain about 1,800,000 clones, about 94% of them singletons. This CDR3 region has 11 residues. Between the trimmed V and J ends, which lost 8 bases and 2 bases, there was a span of 4 bases. In germline, CDR1 is MNHNY, CDR2 SVGAGI (reference sequence). Study results and limitations: Non-shared clonotypes had lower generation probabilities than those shared by all four donors.

CD45RO-negative cells were positively selected for CCR7, leaving out terminally differentiated effector memory CD45RA+ cells. Everyone who donated was a Caucasian adult who lived in Nashville, Tennessee. The V call is TRBV6-6, the J call TRBJ2-1, with D unresolved. This sequence originates from a man aged 18 to 30 in good health. Sequenced material: naive CD8+ T cells sorted from blood. DNA of the CDR3: TGTGCCAGCCTCACCTACAATGAGCAGTTCTTC. Translating gives CASLTYNEQFF.